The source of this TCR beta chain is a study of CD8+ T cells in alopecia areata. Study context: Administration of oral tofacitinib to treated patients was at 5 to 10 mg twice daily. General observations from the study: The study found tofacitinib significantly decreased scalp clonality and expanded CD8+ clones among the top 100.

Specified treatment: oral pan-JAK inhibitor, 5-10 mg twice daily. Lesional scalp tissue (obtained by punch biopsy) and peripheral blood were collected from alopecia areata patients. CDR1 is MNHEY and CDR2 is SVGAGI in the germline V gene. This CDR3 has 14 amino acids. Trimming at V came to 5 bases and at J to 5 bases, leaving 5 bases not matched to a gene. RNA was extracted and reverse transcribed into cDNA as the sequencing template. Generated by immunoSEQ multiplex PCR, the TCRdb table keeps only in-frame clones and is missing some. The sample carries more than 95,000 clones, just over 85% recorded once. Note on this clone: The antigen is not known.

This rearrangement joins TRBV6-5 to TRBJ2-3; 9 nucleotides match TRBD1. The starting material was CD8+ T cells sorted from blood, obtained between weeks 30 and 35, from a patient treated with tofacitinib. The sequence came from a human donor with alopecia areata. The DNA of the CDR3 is TGTGCCAGCAGTCGACAGGGGGTGAAAGATACGCAGTATTTT. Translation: CASSRQGVKDTQYF.